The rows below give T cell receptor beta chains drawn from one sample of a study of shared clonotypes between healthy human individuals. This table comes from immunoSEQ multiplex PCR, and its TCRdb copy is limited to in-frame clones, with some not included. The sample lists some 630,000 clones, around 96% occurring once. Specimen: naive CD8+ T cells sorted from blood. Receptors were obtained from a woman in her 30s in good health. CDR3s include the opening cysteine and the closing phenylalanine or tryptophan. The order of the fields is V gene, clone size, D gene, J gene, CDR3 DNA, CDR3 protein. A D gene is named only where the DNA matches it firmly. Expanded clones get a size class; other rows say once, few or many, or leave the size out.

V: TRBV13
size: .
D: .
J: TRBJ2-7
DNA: TGTGCCAGCAGCTTCGACGTAGGGGACGGATACGAGCAGTACTTC
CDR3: CASSFDVGDGYEQYF

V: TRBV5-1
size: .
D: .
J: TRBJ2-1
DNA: TGCGCCAGCAGCTTGGAGGGTAGCAGCTACAATGAGCAGTTCTTC
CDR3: CASSLEGSSYNEQFF

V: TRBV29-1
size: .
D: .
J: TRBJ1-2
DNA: TGCAGCGTCAGGACGGCGGATACCTATGGCTACACCTTC
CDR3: CSVRTADTYGYTF

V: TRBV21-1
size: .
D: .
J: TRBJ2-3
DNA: TGTGCCAGCAGCAAAGACAGGGAGGCGGCACGCGGTACGCAGTATTTT
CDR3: CASSKDREAARGTQYF

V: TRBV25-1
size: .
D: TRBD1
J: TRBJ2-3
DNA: TGTGCCAGCAGCCCGGGACAGTACTTCGTTGATACGCAGTATTTT
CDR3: CASSPGQYFVDTQYF

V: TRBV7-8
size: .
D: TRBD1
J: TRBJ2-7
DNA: TGTGCCAGCAGAATAGGGGCCGGGACAGTCTACGAGCAGTACTTC
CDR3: CASRIGAGTVYEQYF

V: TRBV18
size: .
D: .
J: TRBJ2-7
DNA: TGTGCCAGCTCACCAACGACAAGCGAGACCGACGAGCAGTACTTC
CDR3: CASSPTTSETDEQYF

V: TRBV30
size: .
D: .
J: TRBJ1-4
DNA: TGTGCCTGGAGCGGGGGAATGAATGAAAAACTGTTTTTT
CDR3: CAWSGGMNEKLFF

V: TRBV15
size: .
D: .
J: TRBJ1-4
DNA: TGTGCCGGGGCTCCTTTTTTTAATGAAAAACTGTTTTTT
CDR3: CAGAPFFNEKLFF

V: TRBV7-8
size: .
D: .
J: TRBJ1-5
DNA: TGTGCCAGCAGCCACGACGGGGGAAGCAATCAGCCCCAGCATTTT
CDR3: CASSHDGGSNQPQHF

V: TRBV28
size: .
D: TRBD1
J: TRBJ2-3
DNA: TGTGCCAGCACCCAACTCACAGGGGCGGAAGATACGCAGTATTTT
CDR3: CASTQLTGAEDTQYF

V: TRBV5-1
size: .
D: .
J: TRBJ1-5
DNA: TGCGCCAGCAAGACCGACCTAAGCAATCAGCCCCAGCATTTT
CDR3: CASKTDLSNQPQHF

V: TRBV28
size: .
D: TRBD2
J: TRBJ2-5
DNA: TGTGCCAGCAGTATCGGGACTAGCGGGAGGGCCGGGGAGACCCAGTACTTC
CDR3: CASSIGTSGRAGETQYF

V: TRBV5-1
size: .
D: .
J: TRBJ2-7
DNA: TGCGCCAGCAGCTCGACAGGAATTTCCTACGAGCAGTACTTC
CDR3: CASSSTGISYEQYF

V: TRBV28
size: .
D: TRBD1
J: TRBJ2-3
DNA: TGTGCCAGCGGAGACAGGGCCTCCACAGATACGCAGTATTTT
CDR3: CASGDRASTDTQYF

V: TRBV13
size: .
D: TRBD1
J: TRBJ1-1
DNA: TGTGCCAGCAGCTCGACCCCAGGGGGAGCTTTCTTT
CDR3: CASSSTPGGAFF

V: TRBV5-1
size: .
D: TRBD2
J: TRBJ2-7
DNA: TGCGCCAGCAGCCCCGGACTAGCGGGTACCTACGAGCAGTACTTC
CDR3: CASSPGLAGTYEQYF

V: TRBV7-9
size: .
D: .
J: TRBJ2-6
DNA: TGTGCCAGCAGCTTAGTTGGGGAGGCTGGGGCCAACGTCCTGACTTTC
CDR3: CASSLVGEAGANVLTF

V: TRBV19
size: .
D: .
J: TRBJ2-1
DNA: TGTGCCAGTAGTAATTATGACCCCTACAATGAGCAGTTCTTC
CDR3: CASSNYDPYNEQFF

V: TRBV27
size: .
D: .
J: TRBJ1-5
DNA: TGTGCCAGCAGTTTCAGGGGCAATCAGCCCCAGCATTTT
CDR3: CASSFRGNQPQHF

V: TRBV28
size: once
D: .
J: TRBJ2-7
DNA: TGTGCCAGCAGCCTTACAAGCCAAGTCCCGTTAGCCTACGAGCAGTACTTC
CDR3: CASSLTSQVPLAYEQYF

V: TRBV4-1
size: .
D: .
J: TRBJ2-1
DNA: TGCGCCAGCAGCCAAAGAGGGGGACTCAATGAGCAGTTCTTC
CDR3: CASSQRGGLNEQFF

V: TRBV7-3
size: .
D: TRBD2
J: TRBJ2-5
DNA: TGTGCCAGCAGCCCTAGTCCCCCAGGACTAGCTATGGAGACCCAGTACTTC
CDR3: CASSPSPPGLAMETQYF

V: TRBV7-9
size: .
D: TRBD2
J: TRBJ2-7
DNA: TGTGCCAGCGTCCGCGGGGGGAGTGTGTACGAGCAGTACTTC
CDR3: CASVRGGSVYEQYF

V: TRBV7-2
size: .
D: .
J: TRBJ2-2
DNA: TGTGCCAGCAGCCCCTCATTAGAGCTGTTTTTT
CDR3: CASSPSLELFF

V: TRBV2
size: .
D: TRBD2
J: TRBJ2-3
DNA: TGTGCCACCTGGACTAGCGAAACTAGCACAGATACGCAGTATTTT
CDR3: CATWTSETSTDTQYF

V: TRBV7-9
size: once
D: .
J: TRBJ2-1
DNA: TGTGCCAGCAGCTTATCTGAAAACAATGAGCAGTTCTTC
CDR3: CASSLSENNEQFF

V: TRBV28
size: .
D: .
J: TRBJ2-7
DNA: TGTGCCAGCAGTTCCGGGGGAGAGCACTACGAGCAGTACTTC
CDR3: CASSSGGEHYEQYF

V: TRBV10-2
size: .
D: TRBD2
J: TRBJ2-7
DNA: TGCGCCAGCAGACAATCTTTAAGCGGGGGGGCCTACGAGCAGTACTTC
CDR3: CASRQSLSGGAYEQYF

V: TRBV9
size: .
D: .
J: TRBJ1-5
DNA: TGTGCCAGCAGCTCAGAGGGAGCTAGCAATCAGCCCCAGCATTTT
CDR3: CASSSEGASNQPQHF

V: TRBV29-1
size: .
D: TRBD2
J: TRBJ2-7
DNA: TGCAGCGTGACGGGAGGCAGGTTCGACTCCTACGAGCAGTACTTC
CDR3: CSVTGGRFDSYEQYF

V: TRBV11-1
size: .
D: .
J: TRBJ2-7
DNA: TGTGCCAGCAGCTTTGGCAGCTCCTACGAGCAGTACTTC
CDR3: CASSFGSSYEQYF

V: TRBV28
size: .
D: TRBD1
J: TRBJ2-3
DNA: TGTGCCAGCAGCCCGGACAGGCTAACCCTCACAGATACGCAGTATTTT
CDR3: CASSPDRLTLTDTQYF

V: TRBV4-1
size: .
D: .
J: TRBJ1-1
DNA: TGCGCCAGCAGCCAAGATCTTTTAGGGATTTCGAACACTGAAGCTTTCTTT
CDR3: CASSQDLLGISNTEAFF

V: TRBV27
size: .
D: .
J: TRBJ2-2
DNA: TGTGCCAGCAGTTTGAGCGAGACCGGGGAGCTGTTTTTT
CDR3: CASSLSETGELFF

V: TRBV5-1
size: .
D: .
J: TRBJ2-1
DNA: TGCGCCAGCAGCTTGGCCGGCTACTCCTACAATGAGCAGTTCTTC
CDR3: CASSLAGYSYNEQFF

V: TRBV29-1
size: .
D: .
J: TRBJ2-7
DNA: TGCAGCGTTCGGATAGACGGGTACGAGCAGTACTTC
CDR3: CSVRIDGYEQYF

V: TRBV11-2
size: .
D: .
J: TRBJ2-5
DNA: TGTGCCAGCAGCTTCCCCGCGGTTGGGGCGGGCTTTCAAGAGACCCAGTACTTC
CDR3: CASSFPAVGAGFQETQYF

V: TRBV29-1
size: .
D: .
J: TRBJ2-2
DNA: TGCAGCGTTGAATCTATTGCGGGAAACACCGGGGAGCTGTTTTTT
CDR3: CSVESIAGNTGELFF

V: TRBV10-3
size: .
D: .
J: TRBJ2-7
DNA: TGTGCCGCAGCTAGGGACTTTCCATACGAGCAGTACTTC
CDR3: CAAARDFPYEQYF

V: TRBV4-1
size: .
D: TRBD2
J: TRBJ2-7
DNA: TGCGCCAGCAGCCAAGAGGGGACTAGCGGTTACGAGCAGTACTTC
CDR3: CASSQEGTSGYEQYF

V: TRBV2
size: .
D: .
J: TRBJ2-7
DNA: TGTGCCAGCAGTGAAGTTTCATGGGGGAGTAAAACCTACGAGCAGTACTTC
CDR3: CASSEVSWGSKTYEQYF

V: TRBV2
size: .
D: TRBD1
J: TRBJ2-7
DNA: TGTGCCAGCAGTGAAGCAGGGACAGGGCATCGATATCAGTACTTC
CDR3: CASSEAGTGHRYQYF

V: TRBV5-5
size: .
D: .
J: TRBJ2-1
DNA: TGTGCCAGCAGCATCCTAGAAAACAACTACAATGAGCAGTTCTTC
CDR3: CASSILENNYNEQFF

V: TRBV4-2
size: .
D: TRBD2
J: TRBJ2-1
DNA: TGTGCCAGCAGCCAAGATTTGGGGACTAGCGCCCCGAGCTCCTACAATGAGCAGTTCTTC
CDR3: CASSQDLGTSAPSSYNEQFF

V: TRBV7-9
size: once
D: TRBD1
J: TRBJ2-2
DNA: TGTGCCAGCACCGGACAGGGGAGGTCGACGCGAGTGATCGGGGAGCTGTTTTTT
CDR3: CASTGQGRSTRVIGELFF

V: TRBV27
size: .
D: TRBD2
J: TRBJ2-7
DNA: TGTGCCAGCAGTTCATCCCTAGCGGAACACGAGCAGTACTTC
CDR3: CASSSSLAEHEQYF

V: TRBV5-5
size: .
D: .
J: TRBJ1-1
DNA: TGTGCCAGCAGCGAGGGACAACGAATGAAGACTGAAGCTTTCTTT
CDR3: CASSEGQRMKTEAFF

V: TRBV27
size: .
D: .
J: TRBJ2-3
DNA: TGTGCCAGCAGTTTAGCATTAGCGGCAGATACGCAGTATTTT
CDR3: CASSLALAADTQYF

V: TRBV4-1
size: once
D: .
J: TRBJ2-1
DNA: TGCGCCAGCAGCCGCCCCCTGTCCAGGCTCCACAATGAGCAGTTCTTC
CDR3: CASSRPLSRLHNEQFF

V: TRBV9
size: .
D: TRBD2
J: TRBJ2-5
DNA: TGTGCCAGCAGCGTCCGCGGGAGGCTCCAAGAGACCCAGTACTTC
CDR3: CASSVRGRLQETQYF